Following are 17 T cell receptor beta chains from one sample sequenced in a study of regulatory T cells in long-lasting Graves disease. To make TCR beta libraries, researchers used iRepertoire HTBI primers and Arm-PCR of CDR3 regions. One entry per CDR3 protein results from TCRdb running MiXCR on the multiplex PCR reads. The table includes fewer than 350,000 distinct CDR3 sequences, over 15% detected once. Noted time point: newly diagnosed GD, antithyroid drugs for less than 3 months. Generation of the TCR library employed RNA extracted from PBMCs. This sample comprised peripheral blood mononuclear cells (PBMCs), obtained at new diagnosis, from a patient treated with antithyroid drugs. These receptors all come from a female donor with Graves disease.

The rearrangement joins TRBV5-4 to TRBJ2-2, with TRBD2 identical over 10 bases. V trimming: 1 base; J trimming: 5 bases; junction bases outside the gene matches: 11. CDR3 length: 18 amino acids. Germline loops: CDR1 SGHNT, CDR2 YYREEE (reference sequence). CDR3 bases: TGTGCCAGCAGCTTGATGCTTCTAGCGGGAGTCGATACCGGGGAGCTGTTTTTT. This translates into CASSLMLLAGVDTGELFF.

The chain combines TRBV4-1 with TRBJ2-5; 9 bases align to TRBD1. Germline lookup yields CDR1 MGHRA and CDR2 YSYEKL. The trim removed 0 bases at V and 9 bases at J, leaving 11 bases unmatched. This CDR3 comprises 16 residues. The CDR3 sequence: CASSQEPTGGRGAQYF. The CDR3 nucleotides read TGCGCCAGCAGCCAAGAACCCACAGGGGGCCGGGGGGCCCAGTACTTC.

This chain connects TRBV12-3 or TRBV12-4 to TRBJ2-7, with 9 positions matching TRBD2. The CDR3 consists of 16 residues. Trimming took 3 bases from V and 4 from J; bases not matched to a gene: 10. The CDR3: CASSLAGLAGGYEQYF. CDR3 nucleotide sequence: TGTGCCAGCAGTTTGGCCGGTCTGGCGGGAGGGTACGAGCAGTACTTC.

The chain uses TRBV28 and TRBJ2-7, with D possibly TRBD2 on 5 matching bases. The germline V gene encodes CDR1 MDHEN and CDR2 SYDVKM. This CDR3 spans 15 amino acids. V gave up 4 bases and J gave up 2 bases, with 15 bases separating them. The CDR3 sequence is CASSSPGPGAYEQYF. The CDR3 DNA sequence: TGTGCCAGCAGTTCCCCGGGCCCCGGGGCCTACGAGCAGTACTTC.

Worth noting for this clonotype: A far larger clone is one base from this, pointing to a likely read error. The CDR3 loop is CASSIQGVGNEQYF. Written as DNA, the CDR3 is TGTGCCAGCAGTATCCAGGGGGTTGGGAATGAGCAGTACTTC. The chain recombines TRBV2 with TRBJ2-5, with 7 bases identical to TRBD1. Germline V gene sequence: CDR1 SNHLY, CDR2 FYNNEI. The length of the CDR3 is 14 residues. J lost 11 bases, V lost 5 bases, and 14 bases had no gene match.

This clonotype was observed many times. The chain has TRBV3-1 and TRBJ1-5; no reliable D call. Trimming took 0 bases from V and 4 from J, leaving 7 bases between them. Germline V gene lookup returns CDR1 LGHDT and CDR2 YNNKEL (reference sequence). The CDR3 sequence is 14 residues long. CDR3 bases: TGTGCCAGCAGCCAAGATTGGGAAAATCAGCCCCAGCATTTT. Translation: CASSQDWENQPQHF.

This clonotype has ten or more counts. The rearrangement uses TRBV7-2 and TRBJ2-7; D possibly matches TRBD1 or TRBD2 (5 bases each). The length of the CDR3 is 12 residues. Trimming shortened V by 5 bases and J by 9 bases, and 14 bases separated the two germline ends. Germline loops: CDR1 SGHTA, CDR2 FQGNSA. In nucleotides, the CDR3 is TGTGCCAGCAGCCCCGGTTCGAGGGGGCAGTACTTC. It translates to CASSPGSRGQYF.

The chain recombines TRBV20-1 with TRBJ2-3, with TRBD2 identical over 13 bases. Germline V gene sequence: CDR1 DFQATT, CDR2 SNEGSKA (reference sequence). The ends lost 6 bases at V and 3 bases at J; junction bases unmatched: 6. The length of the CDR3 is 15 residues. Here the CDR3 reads CSAYGLAGVTDTQYF. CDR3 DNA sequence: TGCAGTGCCTATGGACTAGCGGGAGTTACAGATACGCAGTATTTT.

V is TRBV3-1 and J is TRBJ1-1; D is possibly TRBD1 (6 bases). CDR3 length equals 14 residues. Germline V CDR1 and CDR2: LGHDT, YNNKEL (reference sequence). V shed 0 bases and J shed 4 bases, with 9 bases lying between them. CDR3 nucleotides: TGTGCCAGCAGCCAAGATGGGGGCTTCACTGAAGCTTTCTTT. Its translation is CASSQDGGFTEAFF. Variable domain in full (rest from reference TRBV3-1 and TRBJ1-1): DTAVSQTPKYLVTQMGNDKSIKCEQNLGHDTMYWYKQDSKKFLKIMFSYNNKELIINETVPNRFSPKSPDKAHLNLHINSLELGDSAVYFCASSQDGGFTEAFFGQGTRLTVV.

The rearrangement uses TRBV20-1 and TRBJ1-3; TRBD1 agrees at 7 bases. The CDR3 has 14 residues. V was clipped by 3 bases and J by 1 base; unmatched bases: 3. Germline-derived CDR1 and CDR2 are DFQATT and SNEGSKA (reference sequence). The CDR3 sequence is CSASLQGSGNTIYF. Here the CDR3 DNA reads TGCAGTGCTAGCCTACAGGGGTCTGGAAACACCATATATTTT.

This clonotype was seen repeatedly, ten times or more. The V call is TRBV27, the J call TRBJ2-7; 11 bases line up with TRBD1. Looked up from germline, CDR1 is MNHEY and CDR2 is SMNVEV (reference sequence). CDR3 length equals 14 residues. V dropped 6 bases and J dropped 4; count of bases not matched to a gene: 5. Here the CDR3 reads CASSRTGGRYEQYF. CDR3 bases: TGTGCCAGCAGCCGGACAGGGGGCAGGTACGAGCAGTACTTC.

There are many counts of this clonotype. Here the CDR3 reads CASSRLAPNDYNEQFF. The CDR3 coding sequence is TGTGCCAGCTCACGACTAGCCCCCAACGATTACAATGAGCAGTTCTTC. This chain links TRBV18 with TRBJ2-1; 7 bases map to TRBD2. CDR1 and CDR2 (germline): KGHSH, LQKENI. This CDR3 is 16 amino acids long. Unmatched junction bases numbered 10, after V lost 4 bases and J lost 4 bases. Variable domain in full (rest from reference TRBV18 and TRBJ2-1): NAGVMQNPRHLVRRRGQEARLRCSPMKGHSHVYWYRQLPEEGLKFMVYLQKENIIDESGMPKERFSAEFPKEGPSILRIQQVVRGDSAAYFCASSRLAPNDYNEQFFGPGTRLTVL.

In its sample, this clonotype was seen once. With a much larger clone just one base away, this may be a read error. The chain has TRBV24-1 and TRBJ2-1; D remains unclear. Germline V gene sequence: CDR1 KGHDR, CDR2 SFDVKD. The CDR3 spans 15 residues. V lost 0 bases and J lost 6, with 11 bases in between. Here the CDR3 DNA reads TGTGCCACCAGTGATTTGCGAGGCCTTATCAATGAGCAGTTCTTC. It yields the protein CATSDLRGLINEQFF.

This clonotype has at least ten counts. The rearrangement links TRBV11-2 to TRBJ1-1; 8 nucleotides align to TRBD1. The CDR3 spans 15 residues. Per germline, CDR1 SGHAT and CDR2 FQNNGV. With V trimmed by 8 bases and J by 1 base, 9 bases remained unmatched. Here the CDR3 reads CASYPSGQGNTEAFF. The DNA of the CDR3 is TGTGCCAGCTATCCCTCCGGACAGGGGAACACTGAAGCTTTCTTT.

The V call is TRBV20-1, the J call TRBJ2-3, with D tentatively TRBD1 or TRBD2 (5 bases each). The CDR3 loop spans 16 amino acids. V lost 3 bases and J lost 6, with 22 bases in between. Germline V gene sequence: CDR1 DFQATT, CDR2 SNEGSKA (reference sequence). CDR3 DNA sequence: TGCAGTGCTAGGGACTCTGGGGCGAGTTCGAGGGATACGCAGTATTTT. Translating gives CSARDSGASSRDTQYF.

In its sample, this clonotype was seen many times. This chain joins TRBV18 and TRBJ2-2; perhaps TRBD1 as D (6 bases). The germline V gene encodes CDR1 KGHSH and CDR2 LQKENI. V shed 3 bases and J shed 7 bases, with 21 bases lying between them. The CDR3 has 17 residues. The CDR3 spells CASSPSGAAQGVGELFF. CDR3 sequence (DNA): TGTGCCAGCTCACCTTCCGGGGCCGCACAGGGCGTCGGGGAGCTGTTTTTT.

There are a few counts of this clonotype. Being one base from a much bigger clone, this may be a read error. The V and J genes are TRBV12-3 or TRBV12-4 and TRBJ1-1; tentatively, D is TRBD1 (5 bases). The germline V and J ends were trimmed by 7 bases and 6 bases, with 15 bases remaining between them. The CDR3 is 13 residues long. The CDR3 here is CASILGGGAEAFF. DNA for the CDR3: TGTGCCAGCATCCTTGGGGGGGGGGCTGAAGCTTTCTTT.